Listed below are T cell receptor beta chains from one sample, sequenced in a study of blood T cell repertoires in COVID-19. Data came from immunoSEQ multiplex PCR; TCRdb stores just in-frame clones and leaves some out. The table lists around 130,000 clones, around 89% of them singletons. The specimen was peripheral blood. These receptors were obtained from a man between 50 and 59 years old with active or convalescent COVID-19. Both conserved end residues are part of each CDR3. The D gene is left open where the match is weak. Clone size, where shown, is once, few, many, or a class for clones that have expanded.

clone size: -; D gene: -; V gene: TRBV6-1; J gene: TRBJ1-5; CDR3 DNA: TGTGCCAGCAGTGAAGATCCCGTTAGCAATCAGCCCCAGCATTTT; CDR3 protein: CASSEDPVSNQPQHF
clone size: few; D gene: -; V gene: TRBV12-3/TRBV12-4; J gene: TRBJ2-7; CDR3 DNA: TGTGCCAGCACCGCACAGGGAAGGGACGAGCAGTACTTC; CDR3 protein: CASTAQGRDEQYF
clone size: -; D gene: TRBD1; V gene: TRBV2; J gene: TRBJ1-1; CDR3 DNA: TGTGCCAGCAGTGGAGACAGGGAGCGAACTGAAGCTTTCTTT; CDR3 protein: CASSGDRERTEAFF
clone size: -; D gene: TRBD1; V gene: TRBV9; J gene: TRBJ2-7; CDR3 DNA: TGTGCCAGCAGCAGACGAGGGGACAGGGCCTCCTACGAGCAGTACTTC; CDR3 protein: CASSRRGDRASYEQYF
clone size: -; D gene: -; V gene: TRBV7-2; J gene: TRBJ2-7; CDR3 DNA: TGTGCCAGCAGCTCAGGGGGGACCTACGAGCAGTACTTC; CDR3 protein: CASSSGGTYEQYF
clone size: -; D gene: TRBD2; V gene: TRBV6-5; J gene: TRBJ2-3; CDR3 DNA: TGTGCCAGCAGTTCCGGACTAGCGGGAGGTGGGCAGTATTTT; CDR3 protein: CASSSGLAGGGQYF
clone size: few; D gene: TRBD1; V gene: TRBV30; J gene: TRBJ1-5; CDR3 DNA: TGTGCCTGGAGCAATGGACAGGGGACGGATCAGCCCCAGCATTTT; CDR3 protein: CAWSNGQGTDQPQHF
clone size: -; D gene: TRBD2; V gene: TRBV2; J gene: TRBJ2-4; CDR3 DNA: TGTGCCAGCAGTACTAGCGGTCTAGCCAAAAACATTCAGTACTTC; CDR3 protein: CASSTSGLAKNIQYF
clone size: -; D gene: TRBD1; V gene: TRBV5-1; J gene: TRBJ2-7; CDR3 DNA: TGCGCCAGCAGCTACTTCCCGGGACAGGGGATCTACGAGCAGTACTTC; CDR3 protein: CASSYFPGQGIYEQYF
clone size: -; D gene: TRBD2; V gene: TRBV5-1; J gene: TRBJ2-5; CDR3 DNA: TGCGCCAGCAGCTTAGGACTAGCGGGAGGGGAAGAGACCCAGTACTTC; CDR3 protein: CASSLGLAGGEETQYF
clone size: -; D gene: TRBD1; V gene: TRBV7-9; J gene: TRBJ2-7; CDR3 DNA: TGTGCCAGCAGCCACGACAGGGTAGAGACTACGGGCTACGAGCAGTACTTC; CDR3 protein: CASSHDRVETTGYEQYF
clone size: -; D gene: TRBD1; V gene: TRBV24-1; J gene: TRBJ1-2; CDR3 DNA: TGTGCCACCAGTGATACCCGGACAGGGGGCGACTATGGCTACACCTTC; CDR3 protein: CATSDTRTGGDYGYTF
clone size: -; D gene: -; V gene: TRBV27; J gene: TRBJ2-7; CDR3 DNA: TGTGCCAGCAGTTGGGACTTCGAAAGCTCCTACGAGCAGTACTTC; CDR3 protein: CASSWDFESSYEQYF
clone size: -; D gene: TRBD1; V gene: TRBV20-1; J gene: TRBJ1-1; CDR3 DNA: TGCAGTGCGACAGGGAGCACTGAAGCTTTCTTT; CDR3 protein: CSATGSTEAFF
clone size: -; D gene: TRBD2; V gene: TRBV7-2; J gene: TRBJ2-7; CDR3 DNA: TGTGCCAGCGTTCTAGCGGGGTCGATCAACTACGAGCAGTACTTC; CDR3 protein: CASVLAGSINYEQYF
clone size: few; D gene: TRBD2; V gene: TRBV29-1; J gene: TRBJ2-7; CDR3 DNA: TGCAGCGTCATACTAGCGTCCGAGCAGTACTTC; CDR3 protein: CSVILASEQYF
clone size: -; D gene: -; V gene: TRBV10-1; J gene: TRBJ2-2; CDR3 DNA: TGCGCCAGCAGAGTGGGCAGGGAAACCGGGGAGCTGTTTTTT; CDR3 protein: CASRVGRETGELFF
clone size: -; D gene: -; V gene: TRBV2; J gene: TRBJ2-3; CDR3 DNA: TGTGCCAGCAGGAGGGGAGGACTCACAGATACGCAGTATTTT; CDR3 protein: CASRRGGLTDTQYF
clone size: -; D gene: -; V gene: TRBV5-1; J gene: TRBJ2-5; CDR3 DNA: TGCGCCAGCAGCGTATACCAAGAGACCCAGTACTTC; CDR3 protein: CASSVYQETQYF
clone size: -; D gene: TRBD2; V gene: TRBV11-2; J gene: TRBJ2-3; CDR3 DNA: TGTGCCAGCAGCTACTTAGCGGGCCCCAGCACAGATACGCAGTATTTT; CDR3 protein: CASSYLAGPSTDTQYF
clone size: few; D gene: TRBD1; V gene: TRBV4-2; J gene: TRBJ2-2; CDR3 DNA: TGTGCCAGCAGCCGGGGGACAGGGGGACAAAACACCGGGGAGCTGTTTTTT; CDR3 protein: CASSRGTGGQNTGELFF
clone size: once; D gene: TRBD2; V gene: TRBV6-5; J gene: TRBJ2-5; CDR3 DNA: TGTGCCAGCAGAAATAGCGGGGCCCAAGAGACCCAGTACTTC; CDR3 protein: CASRNSGAQETQYF
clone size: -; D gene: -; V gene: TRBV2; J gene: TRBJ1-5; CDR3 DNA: TGTGCCAGCAGGTTCAGCGAAAATCAGCCCCAGCATTTT; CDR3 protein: CASRFSENQPQHF
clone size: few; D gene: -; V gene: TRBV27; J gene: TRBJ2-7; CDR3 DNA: TGTGCCAGCAGTTACGCAGGAGGACTGATCTACGAGCAGTACTTC; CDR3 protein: CASSYAGGLIYEQYF
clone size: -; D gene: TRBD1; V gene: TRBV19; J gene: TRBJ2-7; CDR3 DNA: TGTGCCAGTAGTACAGGGACAGGGAGGTACGAGCAGTACTTC; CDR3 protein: CASSTGTGRYEQYF
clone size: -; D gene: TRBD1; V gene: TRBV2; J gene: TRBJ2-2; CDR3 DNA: TGTGCCAGCAGCGAACAGGGGTCCGGGGAGCTGTTTTTT; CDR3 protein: CASSEQGSGELFF
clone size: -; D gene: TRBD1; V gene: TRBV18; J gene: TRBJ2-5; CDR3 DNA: TGTGCCAGCTCACCAGACAGGGTGGTCTCCGCGACCCAGTACTTC; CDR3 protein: CASSPDRVVSATQYF
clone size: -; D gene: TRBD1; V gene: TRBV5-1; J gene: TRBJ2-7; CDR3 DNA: TGCGCCAGCAGCTTGGGACAGGGGTTCATTGACGAGCAGTACTTC; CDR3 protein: CASSLGQGFIDEQYF
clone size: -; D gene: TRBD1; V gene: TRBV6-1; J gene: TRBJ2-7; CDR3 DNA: TGTGCCAGCAGTGAAGCGCCTCGGACAGGGAGGTACTTC; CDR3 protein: CASSEAPRTGRYF
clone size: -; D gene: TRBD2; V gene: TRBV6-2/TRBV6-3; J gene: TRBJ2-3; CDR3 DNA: TGTGCCAGCAGTTACCGGCGGGGGGCAGCAGATACGCAGTATTTT; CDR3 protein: CASSYRRGAADTQYF
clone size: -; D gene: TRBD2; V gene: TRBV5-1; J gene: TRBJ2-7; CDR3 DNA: TGCGCCAGCAGCCCGTCGACCGGGACTAGCGGCGAGCAGTACTTC; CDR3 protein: CASSPSTGTSGEQYF
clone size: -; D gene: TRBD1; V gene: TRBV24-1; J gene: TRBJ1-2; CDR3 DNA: TGTGCCACCAGTGATTGGCAGGGGGTAGGCTACACCTTC; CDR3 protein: CATSDWQGVGYTF
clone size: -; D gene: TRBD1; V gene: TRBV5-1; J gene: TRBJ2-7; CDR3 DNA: TGCGCCAGCAGCAGCGGACAGGGGGCCGGAGAGCAGTACTTC; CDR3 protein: CASSSGQGAGEQYF
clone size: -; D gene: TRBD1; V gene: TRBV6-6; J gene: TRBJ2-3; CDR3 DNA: TGTGCCAGCACCACTGGGACAGGGCGCACAGATACGCAGTATTTT; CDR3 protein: CASTTGTGRTDTQYF
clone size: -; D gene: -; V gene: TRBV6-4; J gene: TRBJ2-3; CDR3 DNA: TGTGCCAGCAGCGGTACGCAGTATTTT; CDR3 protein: CASSGTQYF
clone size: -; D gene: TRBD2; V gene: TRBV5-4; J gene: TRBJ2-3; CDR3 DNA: TGTGCCAGCAGCTTGGATGTAGCGGGGACGGATACGCAGTATTTT; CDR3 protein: CASSLDVAGTDTQYF
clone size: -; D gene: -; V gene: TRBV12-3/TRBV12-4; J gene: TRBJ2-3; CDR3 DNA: TGTGCCAGCAGTTTAGACAGGGCCCATACGCAGTATTTT; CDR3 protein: CASSLDRAHTQYF
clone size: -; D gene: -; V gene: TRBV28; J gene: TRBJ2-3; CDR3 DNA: TGTGCCAGCAGCTCTACCCATTCGGGAGTCCCCACAGATACGCAGTATTTT; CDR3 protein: CASSSTHSGVPTDTQYF
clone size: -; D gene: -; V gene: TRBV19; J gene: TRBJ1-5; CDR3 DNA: TGTGCCAGTAGTGGTCCGGGTGGAAGCAATCAGCCCCAGCATTTT; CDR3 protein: CASSGPGGSNQPQHF
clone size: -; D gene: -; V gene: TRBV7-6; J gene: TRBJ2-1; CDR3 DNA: TGTGCCAGCAGCTTATGGGTGGATAGCAAAACTAGCGAGCAGTTCTTC; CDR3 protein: CASSLWVDSKTSEQFF
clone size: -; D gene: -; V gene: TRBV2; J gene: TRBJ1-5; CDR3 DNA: TGTGCCATCACGATGACAATGGGGCGAAGCAATCAGCCCCAGCATTTT; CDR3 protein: CAITMTMGRSNQPQHF
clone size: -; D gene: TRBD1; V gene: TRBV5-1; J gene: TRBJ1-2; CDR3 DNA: TGCGCCAGCAGCGAAGGACAGGGGGACCGCGGCTACACCTTC; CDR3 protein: CASSEGQGDRGYTF
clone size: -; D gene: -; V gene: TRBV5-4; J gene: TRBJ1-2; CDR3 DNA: TGTGCCAGCAGCTTCTGGGAGATGTCTAACTATGGCTACACCTTC; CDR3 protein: CASSFWEMSNYGYTF
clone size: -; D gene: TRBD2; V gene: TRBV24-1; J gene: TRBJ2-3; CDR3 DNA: TGTGCCACCAGTGCCCTAGCGGGAGGGAGCACAGATACGCAGTATTTT; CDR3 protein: CATSALAGGSTDTQYF
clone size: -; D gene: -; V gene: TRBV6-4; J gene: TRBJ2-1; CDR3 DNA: TGTGCCAGCAGTGATGACGGGAACTACAATGAGCAGTTCTTC; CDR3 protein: CASSDDGNYNEQFF
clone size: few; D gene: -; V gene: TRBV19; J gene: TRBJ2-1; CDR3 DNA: TGTGCCAGTAGGACCGCGGGTCCCTCCTACAATGAGCAGTTCTTC; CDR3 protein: CASRTAGPSYNEQFF
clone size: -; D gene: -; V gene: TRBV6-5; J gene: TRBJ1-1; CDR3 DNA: TGTGCCAGCGACTCGACAGAAATGAACACTGAAGCTTTCTTT; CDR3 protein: CASDSTEMNTEAFF
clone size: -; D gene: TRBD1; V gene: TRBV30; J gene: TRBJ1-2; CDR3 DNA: TGTGCCTGGGGGAGCGGACAGGGGGCCAGGGGTGGCTATACCTTC; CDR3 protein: CAWGSGQGARGGYTF
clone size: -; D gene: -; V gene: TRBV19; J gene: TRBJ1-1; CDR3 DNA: TGTGCCAGTAGTATGAGGTACTCTTACACTGAAGCTTTCTTT; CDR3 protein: CASSMRYSYTEAFF
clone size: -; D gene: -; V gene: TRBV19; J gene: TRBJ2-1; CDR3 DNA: TGTGCCAGCGCTAGCTCACACTTGGAGGTGAATGAGCAGTTCTTC; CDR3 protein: CASASSHLEVNEQFF